These 16 T cell receptor beta chains came from one sample sequenced in a study of control samples from healthy donors and cancer patients. TCRdb's copy holds only in-frame clones and misses some; the assay was immunoSEQ multiplex PCR. Here the sample spans about 100,000 clones, roughly 92% being singletons. Sequenced: blood. The receptors come from a human donor in good health. The donor label of this sample is uncertain.

V is TRBV2 and J is TRBJ1-5; D uncertain. Trimming removed 2 bases at V and 5 bases at J, with 10 bases between. The CDR3 is made up of 14 amino acids. Germline values: CDR1 SNHLY, CDR2 FYNNEI. The CDR3: CASSERTLDQPQHF. The CDR3 coding sequence is TGTGCCAGCAGTGAAAGGACGCTCGATCAGCCCCAGCATTTT.

The table lists this clone with a few counts. The chain joins TRBV6-4 to TRBJ2-6; 8 nucleotides align to TRBD2. CDR3 size: 16 residues. Losses at the gene ends were 5 bases for V and 2 bases for J; bases not matched to a gene: 5. CDR1 is MRHNA and CDR2 is SNTAGT in the germline V gene. The CDR3 nucleotides read TGTGCCAGCAGTCCTCGGGGGGGCGCTGGGGCCAACGTCCTGACTTTC. Residues: CASSPRGGAGANVLTF.

This clone has just one count. The chain couples TRBV6-5 to TRBJ2-5; D tentatively fits TRBD1 or TRBD2 (6 bases each). Germline loops: CDR1 MNHEY, CDR2 SVGAGI. This CDR3 comprises 16 residues. V was pared by 2 bases and J by 5 bases, with 18 bases between. Here the CDR3 reads CASSYTRGQAGETQYF. The DNA for the CDR3 is TGTGCCAGCAGTTACACCCGGGGGCAGGCTGGGGAGACCCAGTACTTC.

Regarding this clone: At the DNA level, this CDR3 is encoded by other sequences in the same sample as well. The chain combines TRBV2 with TRBJ2-1; the match to TRBD2 covers 8 bases. V was clipped by 4 bases and J by 5 bases; unmatched bases: 7. Germline CDR1 SNHLY, CDR2 FYNNEI. The CDR3 totals 15 residues. In DNA, the CDR3 is TGTGCCAGCAGTGGGGCGGCGGGGGGCAACAATGAGCAGTTCTTC. The encoded protein is CASSGAAGGNNEQFF.

The chain recombines TRBV10-3 with TRBJ2-7; 8 bases are a match to TRBD1. V was clipped by 3 bases and J by 4 bases; unmatched bases: 5. The germline V gene has CDR1 ENHRY and CDR2 SYGVKD. The CDR3 consists of 14 residues. The CDR3 loop is CAISEQGQGYEQYF. CDR3 nucleotide sequence: TGTGCCATCAGTGAACAAGGACAGGGTTACGAGCAGTACTTC.

V gene TRBV7-9 combines with J gene TRBJ1-6; TRBD1 might be the D (6 bases). Germline V gives CDR1 SEHNR, CDR2 FQNEAQ (reference sequence). Trimming shortened V by 5 bases and J by 5 bases, and 16 bases separated the two germline ends. The CDR3 runs 16 residues. The CDR3 DNA reads TGTGCCAGCAGCGTATCTACAGGGTTGGATAATTCACCCCTCCACTTT. Protein product: CASSVSTGLDNSPLHF.

This sequence joins TRBV4-1 and TRBJ2-7, with 10 positions matching TRBD2. This CDR3 comprises 16 residues. Germline CDR1 reads MGHRA; CDR2 reads YSYEKL. The J segment lost 2 bases and the V segment lost 1 base, leaving 5 bases of the junction unmatched. The CDR3, as DNA: TGCGCCAGCAGCCAAGCACTAGCGGGGCTCACCTACGAGCAGTACTTC. Amino acid sequence: CASSQALAGLTYEQYF.

The rearrangement joins TRBV18 to TRBJ1-1, with no clear D. This CDR3 contains 15 residues. Germline V CDR1 and CDR2: KGHSH, LQKENI. V shed 3 bases and J shed 3 bases, with 14 bases lying between them. The CDR3 loop is CASSPVGSGDTEAFF. The CDR3 bases are TGTGCCAGCTCACCGGTAGGCAGCGGGGACACTGAAGCTTTCTTT.

CDR3 sequence: CASSLNTEAFF. In DNA form, the CDR3 reads TGTGCCAGCAGCCTTAACACTGAAGCTTTCTTT. V and J are TRBV3-1 (or the pseudogene TRBV3-2) and TRBJ1-1, with no clear D. The germline gives CDR1 LGHDT, CDR2 YNNKEL (reference sequence). V dropped 4 bases and J dropped 2 bases, with 2 bases sitting between them. This CDR3 contains 11 residues.

This rearrangement joins TRBV7-2 to TRBJ1-5; 7 bases align to TRBD1. J gave up 4 bases and V 3 bases, and 3 bases lay outside the gene matches. Germline-derived CDR1 and CDR2 are SGHTA and FQGNSA. The CDR3 runs 14 residues. The CDR3 loop is CASSFGQENQPQHF. CDR3 nucleotides: TGTGCCAGCAGCTTTGGACAGGAAAATCAGCCCCAGCATTTT.

V usage is TRBV7-8 and J usage is TRBJ1-1; D remains ambiguous. Looked up from germline, CDR1 is SGHVS and CDR2 is FQNEAQ. CDR3 length equals 13 residues. Trimming stripped 8 bases from V and 5 bases from J, with 15 bases between. CDR3 sequence: CASGRERGTEAFF. CDR3 sequence (DNA): TGTGCCAGCGGGAGAGAGAGAGGAACTGAAGCTTTCTTT. Full variable domain (remainder filled in from reference TRBV7-8 and TRBJ1-1): GAGVSQSPRYKVAKRGQDVALRCDPISGHVSLFWYQQALGQGPEFLTYFQNEAQLDKSGLPSDRFFAERPEGSVSTLKIQRTQQEDSAVYLCASGRERGTEAFFGQGTRLTVV.

The chain recombines TRBV2 with TRBJ1-1; D gene uncertain. The V end was cut by 8 bases, the J end by 5 bases, with 15 bases between. CDR3 length equals 13 residues. Germline V gene lookup returns CDR1 SNHLY and CDR2 FYNNEI. The CDR3 DNA sequence: TGTGCCAGCCGGCTTGCCCCACGGACTGAAGCTTTCTTT. Protein: CASRLAPRTEAFF.

This rearrangement joins TRBV10-3 to TRBJ1-6; D is perhaps TRBD1 (5 bases). Trimming took 3 bases from V and 6 from J, leaving 9 bases between them. The CDR3 consists of 14 residues. CDR1 and CDR2 from the germline V gene are ENHRY and SYGVKD. CDR3 region: CAISEFGGNSPLHF. As DNA, the CDR3 is TGTGCCATCAGTGAATTTGGGGGTAATTCACCCCTCCACTTT.

This chain uses TRBV7-9 with TRBJ2-1; D unresolved. The CDR3 runs 12 residues. Germline V CDR1 and CDR2: SEHNR, FQNEAQ (reference sequence). Deletions cut 5 bases from V and 9 bases from J, with 11 bases between. The CDR3 reads CASSEGPSEQFF. The CDR3 region has the DNA TGTGCCAGCAGCGAAGGCCCCAGTGAGCAGTTCTTC.

The rearrangement uses TRBV30 and TRBJ1-6, with 8 bases that match TRBD1. The CDR3 loop spans 17 amino acids. The germline gives CDR1 GTSNPN, CDR2 SVGIG (reference sequence). Trimming cost V 8 bases and J 10 bases; bases outside gene matches: 22. The CDR3 loop reads CALGRTGQADQKSPLHF. As DNA, the CDR3 is TGTGCCCTGGGGAGAACGGGACAGGCGGATCAGAAGTCACCCCTCCACTTT.

The chain's CDR3 is CASSLVARHPSFYEQYF. The CDR3 DNA is TGTGCCAGCAGTCTAGTCGCGAGACACCCAAGTTTCTACGAGCAGTACTTC. The V and J genes are TRBV11-3 and TRBJ2-7; D is uncertain. Trimming shortened V by 6 bases and J by 3 bases, and 24 bases separated the two germline ends. This CDR3 is 17 amino acids long. The germline gives CDR1 SGHNT, CDR2 YENEEA.